The present entry profiles one T cell receptor (beta chain) with its context. This specimen belongs to a study of response to subunit inactivated influenza vaccine. Using its own MiXCR run on the RT-PCR reads, TCRdb lists one record per CDR3 protein. Here the sample spans hundreds of thousands of distinct CDR3 sequences, less than 20% being singletons. Germline loops: CDR1 MDHEN, CDR2 SYDVKM. This CDR3 spans 17 amino acids. The junction had 12 bases not matched to a gene; V was cut back by 6 bases and J by 2 bases. The sequences come from PBMCs from blood, collected 11 to 12 days after vaccination. The origin of this receptor is a man between 50 and 59 years old who received an inactivated influenza vaccine. The chain uses TRBV28 and TRBJ2-3, with 9 bases fitting TRBD2. The DNA of the CDR3 is TGTGCCAGCAGCCGCTGGGGTGCGGGGGGGGCCACAGATACGCAGTATTTT. It specifies CASSRWGAGGATDTQYF.